These T cell receptor beta chains were read from a single sample in a study of T cell repertoires in ileal Crohn's disease. Sequencing used immunoSEQ multiplex PCR; TCRdb keeps in-frame clones, though not all of them. The sample includes some 70 clones. Material: ileal tissue. The origin of the receptors is an adult with Crohn's disease. The CDR3 runs from the conserved cysteine through the conserved F or W. Each record gives: J gene, V gene, CDR3 length, D gene, clone size, CDR3 protein, CDR3 DNA. A D gene is named only where the DNA matches it firmly. Where a row states a size, it is once, few, many or the class of an expanded clone; other rows omit it.

J: TRBJ1-3; V: TRBV5-6; length: 13; D: TRBD1; size: -; CDR3: CASSLGQRNTIYF; DNA: TGTGCCAGCAGCCTGGGACAGAGAAACACCATATATTTT
J: TRBJ1-4; V: TRBV5-1; length: 16; D: -; size: -; CDR3: CASSLDSRTINEKLFF; DNA: TGCGCCAGCAGCTTGGACAGCCGAACCATTAATGAAAAACTGTTTTTT
J: TRBJ2-7; V: TRBV7-8; length: 14; D: -; size: -; CDR3: CASSLVLGGYEQYF; DNA: TGTGCCAGCAGCTTAGTCCTAGGAGGTTACGAGCAGTACTTC
J: TRBJ1-4; V: TRBV28; length: 16; D: TRBD1; size: -; CDR3: CASSLDRGGTNEKLFF; DNA: TGTGCCAGCAGCCTCGACAGGGGAGGTACTAATGAAAAACTGTTTTTT
J: TRBJ2-5; V: TRBV11-1; length: 14; D: TRBD2; size: -; CDR3: CASSLELAGETQYF; DNA: TGTGCCAGCAGCTTAGAACTAGCGGGAGAGACCCAGTACTTC
J: TRBJ2-7; V: TRBV12-5; length: 13; D: -; size: -; CDR3: CASADTLAYEQYF; DNA: TGTGCTAGTGCCGACACCCTCGCGTACGAGCAGTACTTC
J: TRBJ1-5; V: TRBV5-6; length: 17; D: TRBD1; size: -; CDR3: CASSPETGQGGNQPQHF; DNA: TGTGCCAGCAGCCCGGAGACTGGACAGGGAGGCAATCAGCCCCAGCATTTT
J: TRBJ2-7; V: TRBV4-1; length: 15; D: TRBD2; size: -; CDR3: CASSPQSGGSYEQYF; DNA: TGCGCCAGCAGCCCCCAAAGCGGGGGCTCCTACGAGCAGTACTTC
J: TRBJ1-1; V: TRBV2; length: 14; D: -; size: -; CDR3: CASSLEWLVSEAFF; DNA: TGTGCCAGCAGTCTCGAGTGGTTGGTCTCTGAAGCTTTCTTT
J: TRBJ2-2; V: TRBV5-1; length: 13; D: TRBD1; size: once; CDR3: CASSEGARGELFF; DNA: TGCGCCAGCAGCGAGGGGGCAAGAGGGGAGCTGTTTTTT
J: TRBJ1-1; V: TRBV10-3; length: 13; D: -; size: -; CDR3: CATRRDLNTEAFF; DNA: TGTGCCACCCGCAGAGACCTGAACACTGAAGCTTTCTTT
J: TRBJ2-5; V: TRBV11-2; length: 16; D: -; size: -; CDR3: CASSPRVGAPGETQYF; DNA: TGTGCCAGCAGCCCCCGGGTTGGGGCGCCGGGGGAGACCCAGTACTTC
J: TRBJ2-2; V: TRBV13; length: 14; D: TRBD1; size: -; CDR3: CASSLWTGNGELFF; DNA: TGTGCCAGCAGCTTATGGACAGGGAACGGGGAGCTGTTTTTT
J: TRBJ1-1; V: TRBV21-1; length: 16; D: -; size: few; CDR3: CASRTGIYTIRTEAFF; DNA: TGTGCCAGCAGGACGGGCATATACACAATTCGCACTGAAGCTTTCTTT
J: TRBJ2-5; V: TRBV29-1; length: 14; D: TRBD2; size: -; CDR3: CSARDPGGKETQYF; DNA: TGCAGCGCGCGAGATCCGGGGGGTAAAGAGACCCAGTACTTC
J: TRBJ1-2; V: TRBV6-1; length: 12; D: -; size: -; CDR3: CASSEATIGYTF; DNA: TGTGCCAGCAGTGAAGCCACGATTGGCTACACCTTC
J: TRBJ1-3; V: TRBV10-1; length: 15; D: -; size: -; CDR3: CASSDGANSGNTIYF; DNA: TGCGCCAGCAGTGACGGAGCCAACTCTGGAAACACCATATATTTT
J: TRBJ2-1; V: TRBV11-3; length: 14; D: TRBD2; size: -; CDR3: CASSLYGTSDEQFF; DNA: TGTGCCAGCAGCTTGTACGGGACTAGTGATGAGCAGTTCTTC
J: TRBJ2-7; V: TRBV19; length: 13; D: TRBD1; size: -; CDR3: CASGDRGLYEQYF; DNA: TGTGCCAGTGGGGACAGGGGGCTCTACGAGCAGTACTTC
J: TRBJ1-4; V: TRBV19; length: 14; D: -; size: -; CDR3: CASSIQATNEKLFF; DNA: TGTGCCAGTAGTATCCAAGCAACTAATGAAAAACTGTTTTTT
J: TRBJ2-3; V: TRBV7-6; length: 14; D: -; size: once; CDR3: CASSFSQDRDTQYF; DNA: TGTGCCAGCAGCTTCTCTCAGGACAGAGATACGCAGTATTTT